The 18 T cell receptor beta chains in this list originate from one sample, sequenced in a study of blood T cell repertoires in COVID-19. This table comes from immunoSEQ multiplex PCR, and its TCRdb copy is limited to in-frame clones, with some not included. In the table there are roughly 130,000 clones, roughly 84% of which are singletons. Sequenced sample: PBMCs or T cells enriched from blood (not recorded which). These receptor sequences come from a man aged 35 to 55 with acute COVID-19.

V is TRBV6-2 or TRBV6-3 and J is TRBJ2-5; the match to TRBD1 covers 7 bases. The CDR3 contains 14 residues. In germline, CDR1 is MNHEY, CDR2 SVGEGT. The junction had 5 bases not matched to a gene; V was cut back by 2 bases and J by 5 bases. CDR3 in amino acids: CASSYRGRGETQYF. The CDR3 bases are TGTGCCAGCAGTTACAGGGGGCGCGGGGAGACCCAGTACTTC.

V gene TRBV29-1 combines with J gene TRBJ1-1; D possibly corresponds to TRBD1 (6 bases). V was clipped by 7 bases and J by 0 bases, with 15 bases between them. The V gene's germline CDR1 is SQVTM and CDR2 ANQGSEA. This CDR3 is 14 amino acids long. The CDR3 loop is CSASTGAVNTEAFF. CDR3 DNA sequence: TGCAGCGCTTCGACAGGAGCCGTGAACACTGAAGCTTTCTTT. The full variable domain, in which reference TRBV29-1 and TRBJ1-1 provide the parts outside the CDR3, is SAVISQKPSRDICQRGTSLTIQCQVDSQVTMMFWYRQQPGQSLTLIATANQGSEATYESGFVIDKFPISRPNLTFSTLTVSNMSPEDSSIYLCSASTGAVNTEAFFGQGTRLTVV.

CDR3 nucleotide sequence: TGTGCCAGCAGCCCCGACAGGGGTAATTCACCCCTCCACTTT. Translated: CASSPDRGNSPLHF. The J gene is TRBJ1-6, the V gene TRBV27; 8 nucleotides match TRBD1. In germline, CDR1 is MNHEY, CDR2 SMNVEV (reference sequence). V shed 6 bases, J shed 6 bases, and the junction held 4 bases outside the gene matches. The CDR3 sequence is 14 residues long.

V gene TRBV6-2 or TRBV6-3 combines with J gene TRBJ2-1; TRBD2 matches 8 bases. Germline V gene lookup returns CDR1 MNHEY and CDR2 SVGEGT. After removal of 5 bases from V and 5 bases from J, the junction contained 11 bases not matched to a gene. This CDR3 is built from 16 residues. The CDR3 nucleotides read TGTGCCAGCAGTCCCTCGGCTAGCGGGTGGGACAATGAGCAGTTCTTC. Protein: CASSPSASGWDNEQFF.

The chain links TRBV5-6 to TRBJ2-7, with 9 bases identical to TRBD2. The CDR3 is 16 amino acids. V shed 4 bases and J 4 bases; nucleotides not matched to a gene: 12. The germline gives CDR1 SGHDT, CDR2 YYEEEE. The CDR3 nucleotides are TGTGCCAGCAGCACAGGCGGTGCGGGGGGGCAATACGAGCAGTACTTC. Residues: CASSTGGAGGQYEQYF. The entire variable domain, with the rest obtained from reference TRBV5-6 and TRBJ2-7, is as follows: DAGVTQSPTHLIKTRGQQVTLRCSPKSGHDTVSWYQQALGQGPQFIFQYYEEEERQRGNFPDRFSGHQFPNYSSELNVNALLLGDSALYLCASSTGGAGGQYEQYFGPGTRLTVT.

The chain is built from TRBV27 and TRBJ2-1, with TRBD1 identical over 7 bases. Trimming removed 10 bases from V and 3 bases from J; junction bases left unmatched: 9. In germline, CDR1 is MNHEY, CDR2 SMNVEV (reference sequence). The CDR3 totals 14 residues. The CDR3 DNA is TGTGCCACCCTAGACAGGGATAACTACAATGAGCAGTTCTTC. Translating it yields CATLDRDNYNEQFF.

The CDR3 protein is CASSIAAGNQETQYF. CDR3 nucleotides: TGTGCCAGTAGTATAGCGGCAGGGAACCAAGAGACCCAGTACTTC. The J gene is TRBJ2-5, the V gene TRBV19; D may be TRBD1 (5 bases). The V end lost 1 base, the J end lost 0 bases, and 9 bases lay between the germline ends. Germline V gene sequence: CDR1 LNHDA, CDR2 SQIVND (reference sequence). The CDR3 consists of 15 residues. Full variable domain (outside the CDR3, taken from reference TRBV19 and TRBJ2-5): DGGITQSPKYLFRKEGQNVTLSCEQNLNHDAMYWYRQDPGQGLRLIYYSQIVNDFQKGDIAEGYSVSREKKESFPLTVTSAQKNPTAFYLCASSIAAGNQETQYFGPGTRLLVL.

This clone appeared a single time. The J gene is TRBJ2-1, the V gene TRBV28, with unresolved D. Per germline, CDR1 MDHEN and CDR2 SYDVKM. Trimming stripped 2 bases from V and 3 bases from J, with 8 bases between. The CDR3 is 14 amino acids. The CDR3 here is CASSLNEHYNEQFF. The DNA for the CDR3 is TGTGCCAGCAGTTTAAACGAGCACTACAATGAGCAGTTCTTC. The complete variable domain, with remaining parts taken from reference TRBV28 and TRBJ2-1, reads DVKVTQSSRYLVKRTGEKVFLECVQDMDHENMFWYRQDPGLGLRLIYFSYDVKMKEKGDIPEGYSVSREKKERFSLILESASTNQTSMYLCASSLNEHYNEQFFGPGTRLTVL.

The table lists this clone with a count of one. This rearrangement joins TRBV5-1 to TRBJ1-1, with 8 positions matching TRBD1. V shed 2 bases, J shed 5 bases, and the junction held 5 bases outside the gene matches. Looked up from germline, CDR1 is SGHRS and CDR2 is YFSETQ. There are 14 residues in the CDR3. CDR3 in amino acids: CASSFGQGWTEAFF. CDR3 nucleotide sequence: TGCGCCAGCAGCTTTGGACAGGGTTGGACTGAAGCTTTCTTT. Filled out from reference TRBV5-1 and TRBJ1-1, the complete variable domain reads KAGVTQTPRYLIKTRGQQVTLSCSPISGHRSVSWYQQTPGQGLQFLFEYFSETQRNKGNFPGRFSGRQFSNSRSEMNVSTLELGDSALYLCASSFGQGWTEAFFGQGTRLTVV.

The chain couples TRBV14 to TRBJ2-2, with a possible D match to TRBD1 (5 bases). CDR1 and CDR2 from the germline V gene are SGHDN and FVKESK. CDR3 length: 12 amino acids. V shed 4 bases and J shed 8 bases, with 8 bases lying between them. The CDR3 DNA reads TGTGCCAGCAGCCTCTCAGGGGGGGAGCTGTTTTTT. Translated, it gives CASSLSGGELFF.

The chain recombines TRBV5-1 with TRBJ2-3, with D hard to call. V was pared by 3 bases and J by 2 bases, with 13 bases between. From germline, CDR1 is SGHRS and CDR2 YFSETQ. CDR3 length equals 15 residues. The CDR3 DNA reads as TGCGCCAGCAGCTGGAACAGTCGAGACACAGATACGCAGTATTTT. Translation: CASSWNSRDTDTQYF.

V is TRBV4-1 and J is TRBJ2-3; D unclear. This CDR3 region has 12 residues. The V end was cut by 8 bases, the J end by 5 bases, with 11 bases between. Germline V gives CDR1 MGHRA, CDR2 YSYEKL. This CDR3 is CASSHPGDTQYF. Here the CDR3 DNA reads TGCGCCAGCTCCCATCCCGGAGATACGCAGTATTTT.

The genes are TRBV6-5 and TRBJ1-2; 9 nucleotides agree with TRBD1. Germline V gene lookup returns CDR1 MNHEY and CDR2 SVGAGI. V gave up 4 bases and J gave up 4 bases; unmatched junction bases: 7. The CDR3 covers 15 residues. The CDR3 DNA is TGTGCCAGCAGTTCGACAGGGGGATACACCTATGGCTACACCTTC. It specifies CASSSTGGYTYGYTF.

This clone has only one observation. The chain employs TRBV5-1 and TRBJ2-7; 9 bases line up with TRBD2. CDR3 length equals 13 residues. Germline V gene data show CDR1 as SGHRS and CDR2 as YFSETQ. V lost 1 base and J lost 5; bases outside the gene matches: 1. CDR3 sequence: CASSLPSGDEQYF. CDR3 DNA: TGCGCCAGCAGCTTGCCTAGCGGGGACGAGCAGTACTTC.

The V gene is TRBV18, the J gene TRBJ2-1; 12 bases are a match to TRBD1. Germline values: CDR1 KGHSH, CDR2 LQKENI. After removal of 5 bases from V and 7 bases from J, the junction contained 9 bases not matched to a gene. The CDR3 runs 16 residues. In DNA, the CDR3 is TGTGCCAGCTCAGCAAACACGGGACAGGGGGCAAATGAGCAGTTCTTC. Translated: CASSANTGQGANEQFF.

V usage is TRBV7-2 and J usage is TRBJ2-1, with D unclear. This CDR3 has 13 amino acids. From germline, CDR1 is SGHTA and CDR2 FQGNSA. V lost 1 base and J lost 10, with 11 bases in between. Here the CDR3 reads CASSLVAREEQFF. The CDR3 DNA follows: TGTGCCAGCAGCTTAGTCGCACGCGAGGAGCAGTTCTTC.

This clone showed up just once. The chain couples TRBV7-2 to TRBJ2-3; 8 bases match TRBD1. Trimming cost V 5 bases and J 5 bases; bases outside gene matches: 12. Germline CDR1 SGHTA, CDR2 FQGNSA. The CDR3 sequence is 16 residues long. CDR3 nucleotides: TGTGCCAGCAGCCCCCTAGGCAGGGGGCTTGGAGATACGCAGTATTTT. It encodes CASSPLGRGLGDTQYF.

This chain joins TRBV11-3 and TRBJ2-3; 7 nucleotides match TRBD2. V dropped 1 base and J dropped 4; count of bases not matched to a gene: 2. This CDR3 spans 14 amino acids. The germline gives CDR1 SGHNT, CDR2 YENEEA. The CDR3 region has the DNA TGTGCCAGCAGCTTAGCGGGGGGTTCAGATACGCAGTATTTT. It translates to CASSLAGGSDTQYF.